This T cell receptor beta chain is drawn from a study of T-cell reconstitution after alpha-beta-depleted transplantation in children listed by TCRdb under 2016. Regarding the research as a whole: Using TCR repertoire profiling, the study quantitatively followed how T-cell immune reconstitution unfolded in children after TCRalphabeta/CD19-depleted allogeneic hematopoietic cell transplantation. Study-wide findings and limitations: About two months after transplant, the apparently early recovery of alphabetaT-cell counts reportedly depended on just several hundred clones that had expanded rapidly and came from non-depleted graft cells. In some patients, the high TCRbeta diversity seen at day 60 was put down to recipient T cells and intrathymic progenitors that had survived conditioning. Over subsequent months, a decline in hyperexpanded clone frequencies was noted, and after one year, T-cell counts and TCRbeta diversity were mostly ascribed to newly produced T cells.

What this sample's treatment or condition label stands for: allogeneic hematopoietic cell transplantation with graft depleted of TCRalphabeta T cells and CD19 B cells. The children who served as transplant recipients had been given grafts of TCRalphabeta/CD19-depleted allogeneic hematopoietic cells. CDR1 is given as DFQATT and CDR2 as SNEGSKA, both from the germline V gene (reference sequence). CDR3 length: 12 amino acids, cysteine to phenylalanine. Only the CDR3 DNA is retained, 36 bases long and in frame from the first base. The junction shows trimming of 3 bases on V and 2 bases on J, plus 8 bases between the germline ends. For this clonotype: Its antigen has not been determined. No quality values exist for individual bases; no much larger clone is one base distant.

The library was generated by PCR. TCRdb lists the instrument as Illumina HiSeq 2500. Molecular barcoding was employed in the preparation of TCR libraries, with unique molecular identifiers being used to normalize TCRbeta repertoire quantification. TCRdb reran the public reads through fastp at Q25 and MiXCR, keeping productive beta chains. Rows are combined by CDR3 protein, so each entry shows the most common genes and DNA. The sample table records about 440,000 distinct CDR3 sequences; 43% of these occur just once. The top ten clonotypes cover under 35% of the sample. Rearrangement joined TRBV20-1 to TRBJ2-7, and the D gene may be TRBD2, 6 bases matching. Here the sequenced sample was PBMCs, taken before TCRalphabeta/CD19-depleted stem cell transplant. The source of this sequence is a girl aged 2-10 years with aplastic anemia, due to receive a stem cell transplant. Here is the DNA: TGCAGTGCTAGTAAGCGGGCCTACGAGCAGTACTTC. Its protein product is CSASKRAYEQYF.